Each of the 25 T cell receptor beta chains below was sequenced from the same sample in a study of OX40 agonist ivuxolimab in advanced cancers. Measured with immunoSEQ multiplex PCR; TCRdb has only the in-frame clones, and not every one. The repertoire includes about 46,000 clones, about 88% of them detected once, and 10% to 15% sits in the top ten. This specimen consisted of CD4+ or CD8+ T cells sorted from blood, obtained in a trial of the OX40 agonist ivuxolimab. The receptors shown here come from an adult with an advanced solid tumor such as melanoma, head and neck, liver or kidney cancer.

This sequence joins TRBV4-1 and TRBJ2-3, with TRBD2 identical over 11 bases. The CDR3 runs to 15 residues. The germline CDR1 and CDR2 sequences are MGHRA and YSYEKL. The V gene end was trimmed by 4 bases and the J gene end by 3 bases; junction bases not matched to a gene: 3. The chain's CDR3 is CASSLGLADTDTQYF. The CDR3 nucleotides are TGCGCCAGCAGCCTGGGACTAGCGGATACAGATACGCAGTATTTT.

The CDR3 nucleotides are TGTGCCAGCAGCTTATCGTCCTGGGCAGGGGGCTCCTACGAGCAGTACTTC. This translates into CASSLSSWAGGSYEQYF. The chain combines TRBV7-2 with TRBJ2-7; 7 positions agree with TRBD1. This CDR3 is 17 amino acids long. With 2 bases clipped from V and 0 bases from J, the junction kept 10 bases outside the gene matches. Germline loops: CDR1 SGHTA, CDR2 FQGNSA.

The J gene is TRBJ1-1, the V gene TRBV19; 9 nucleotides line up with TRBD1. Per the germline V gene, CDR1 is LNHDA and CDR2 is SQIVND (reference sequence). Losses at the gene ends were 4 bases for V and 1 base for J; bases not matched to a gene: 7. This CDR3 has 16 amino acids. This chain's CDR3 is CASSTQGAFSNTEAFF. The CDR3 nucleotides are TGTGCCAGTAGTACACAGGGGGCTTTTTCGAACACTGAAGCTTTCTTT.

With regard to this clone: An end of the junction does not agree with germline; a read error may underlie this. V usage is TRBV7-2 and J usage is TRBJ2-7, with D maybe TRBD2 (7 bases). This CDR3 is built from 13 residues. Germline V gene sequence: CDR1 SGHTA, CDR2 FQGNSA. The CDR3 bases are TGTGCCAGCAGCTTAGGAGAGGGGGGGTCCGGGGACTTC. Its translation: CASSLGEGGSGDF.

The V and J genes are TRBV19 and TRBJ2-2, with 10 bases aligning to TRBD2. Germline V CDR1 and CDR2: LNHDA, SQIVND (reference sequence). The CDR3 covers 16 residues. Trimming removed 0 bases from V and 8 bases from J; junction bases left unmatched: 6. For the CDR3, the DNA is TGTGCCAGTAGTATAGATAGCGGGGGGCCAGAAGGGGAGCTGTTTTTT. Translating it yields CASSIDSGGPEGELFF.

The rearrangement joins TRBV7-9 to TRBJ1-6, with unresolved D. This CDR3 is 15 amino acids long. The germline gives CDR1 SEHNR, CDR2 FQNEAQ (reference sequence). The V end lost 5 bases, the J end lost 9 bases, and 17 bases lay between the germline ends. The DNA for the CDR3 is TGTGCCAGCAGCCAGGTCGCGGGTACGGGTTCACCCCTCCACTTT. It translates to CASSQVAGTGSPLHF.

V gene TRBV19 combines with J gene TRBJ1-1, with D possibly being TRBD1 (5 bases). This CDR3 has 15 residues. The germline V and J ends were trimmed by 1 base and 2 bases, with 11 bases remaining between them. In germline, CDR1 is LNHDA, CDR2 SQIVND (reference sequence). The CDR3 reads CASSIVGQGNTEAFF. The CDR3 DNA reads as TGTGCCAGTAGTATAGTTGGTCAGGGAAACACTGAAGCTTTCTTT.

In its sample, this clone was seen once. Written as DNA, the CDR3 is TGTGCCAGCAGCCCTGCGACGGGACCCTACGAGCAGTACTTC. Its translation is CASSPATGPYEQYF. The chain combines TRBV13 with TRBJ2-7; the D gene could be TRBD1 or TRBD2 (5 bases each). The CDR3 has 14 amino acids. V lost 5 bases, J lost 2 bases, and 13 bases lay in between. The V gene's germline CDR1 is PRHDT and CDR2 FYEKMQ (reference sequence).

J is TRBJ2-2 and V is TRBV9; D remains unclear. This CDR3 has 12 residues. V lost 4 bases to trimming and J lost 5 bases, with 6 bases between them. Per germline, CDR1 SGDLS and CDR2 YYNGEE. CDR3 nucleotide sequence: TGTGCCAGCAGCCCCCGGACCGGGGAGCTGTTTTTT. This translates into CASSPRTGELFF. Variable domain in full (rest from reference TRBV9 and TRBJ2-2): DSGVTQTPKHLITATGQRVTLRCSPRSGDLSVYWYQQSLDQGLQFLIQYYNGEERAKGNILERFSAQQFPDLHSELNLSSLELGDSALYFCASSPRTGELFFGEGSRLTVL.

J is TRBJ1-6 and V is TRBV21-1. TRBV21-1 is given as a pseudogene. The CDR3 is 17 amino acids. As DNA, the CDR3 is TGTGCCAGGGGGAGGGACAGCCTAAGCTCCTATAATTCACCCCTCCACTTT. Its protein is CARGRDSLSSYNSPLHF.

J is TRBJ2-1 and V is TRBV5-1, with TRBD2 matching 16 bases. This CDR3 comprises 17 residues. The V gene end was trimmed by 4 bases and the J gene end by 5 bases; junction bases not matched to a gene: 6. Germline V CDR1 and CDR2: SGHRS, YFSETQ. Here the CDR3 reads CASSLGTSGGVHNEQFF. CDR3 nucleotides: TGCGCCAGCAGCCTCGGGACTAGCGGGGGGGTCCACAATGAGCAGTTCTTC. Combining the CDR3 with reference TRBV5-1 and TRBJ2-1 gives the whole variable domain KAGVTQTPRYLIKTRGQQVTLSCSPISGHRSVSWYQQTPGQGLQFLFEYFSETQRNKGNFPGRFSGRQFSNSRSEMNVSTLELGDSALYLCASSLGTSGGVHNEQFFGPGTRLTVL.

The CDR3 is CASSPRTGSRTGELFF. The CDR3 region has the DNA TGTGCCAGCAGCCCAAGGACAGGGTCGCGCACCGGGGAGCTGTTTTTT. The chain is built from TRBV11-1 and TRBJ2-2; the match to TRBD1 covers 8 bases. With 5 bases clipped from V and 4 bases from J, the junction kept 9 bases outside the gene matches. The CDR3 has 16 residues. The germline V gene has CDR1 SGHAT and CDR2 FQDESV (reference sequence).

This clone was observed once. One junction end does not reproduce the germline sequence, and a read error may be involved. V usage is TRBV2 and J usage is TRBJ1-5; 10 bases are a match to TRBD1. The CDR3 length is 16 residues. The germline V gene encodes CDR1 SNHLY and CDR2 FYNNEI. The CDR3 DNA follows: TGTGCCAGCAGGGAAGGACCGGGACAGGGGTTTCAGCCCCAGCATTTT. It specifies CASREGPGQGFQPQHF. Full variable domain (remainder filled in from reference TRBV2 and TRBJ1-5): EPEVTQTPSHQVTQMGQEVILRCVPISNHLYFYWYRQILGQKVEFLVSFYNNEISEKSEIFDDQFSVERPDGSNFTLKIRSTKLEDSAMYFCASREGPGQGFQPQHFGDGTRLSIL.

The CDR3 sequence is CASSRAPLAGSSDTQYF. The CDR3 region has the DNA TGCGCCAGCAGCCGGGCTCCTCTAGCGGGAAGTTCAGATACGCAGTATTTT. The chain is built from TRBV4-1 and TRBJ2-3; 9 bases agree with TRBD2. The ends lost 4 bases at V and 4 bases at J; junction bases unmatched: 12. The CDR3 runs 17 residues. The germline gives CDR1 MGHRA, CDR2 YSYEKL.

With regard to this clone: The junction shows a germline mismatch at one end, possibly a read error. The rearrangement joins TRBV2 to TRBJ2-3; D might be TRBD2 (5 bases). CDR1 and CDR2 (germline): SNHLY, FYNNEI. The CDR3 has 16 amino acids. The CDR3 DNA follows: TGTGCCGGCAGTGAAGTTCAGAGGACTAGCACAGATACGCAGTATTTT. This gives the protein CAGSEVQRTSTDTQYF.

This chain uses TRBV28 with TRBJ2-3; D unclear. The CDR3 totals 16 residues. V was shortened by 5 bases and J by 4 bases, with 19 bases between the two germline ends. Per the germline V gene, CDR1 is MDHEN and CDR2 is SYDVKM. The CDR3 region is CASSPFPLLPPDTQYF. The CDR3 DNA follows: TGTGCCAGCAGTCCCTTCCCCCTCCTCCCCCCAGATACGCAGTATTTT. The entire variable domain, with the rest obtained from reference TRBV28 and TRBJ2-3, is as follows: DVKVTQSSRYLVKRTGEKVFLECVQDMDHENMFWYRQDPGLGLRLIYFSYDVKMKEKGDIPEGYSVSREKKERFSLILESASTNQTSMYLCASSPFPLLPPDTQYFGPGTRLTVL.

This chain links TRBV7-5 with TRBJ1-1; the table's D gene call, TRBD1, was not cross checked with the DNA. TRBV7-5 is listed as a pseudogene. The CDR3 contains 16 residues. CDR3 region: CARSLADRSMNTEAFF. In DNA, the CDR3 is TGTGCCAGAAGCTTAGCGGACAGGTCCATGAACACTGAAGCTTTCTTT.

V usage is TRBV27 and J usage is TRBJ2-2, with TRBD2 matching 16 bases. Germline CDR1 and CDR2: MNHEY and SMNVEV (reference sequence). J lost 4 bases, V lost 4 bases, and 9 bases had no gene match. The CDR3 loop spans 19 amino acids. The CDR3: CASSSPGLAGGPGTGELFF. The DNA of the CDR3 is TGTGCCAGCAGTTCCCCGGGACTAGCGGGAGGGCCCGGCACCGGGGAGCTGTTTTTT.

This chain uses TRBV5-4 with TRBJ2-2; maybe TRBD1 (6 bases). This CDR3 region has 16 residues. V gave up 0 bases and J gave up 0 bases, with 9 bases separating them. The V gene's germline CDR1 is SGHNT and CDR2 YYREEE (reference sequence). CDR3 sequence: CASSLVAGANTGELFF. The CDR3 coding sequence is TGTGCCAGCAGCTTGGTGGCAGGGGCGAACACCGGGGAGCTGTTTTTT.

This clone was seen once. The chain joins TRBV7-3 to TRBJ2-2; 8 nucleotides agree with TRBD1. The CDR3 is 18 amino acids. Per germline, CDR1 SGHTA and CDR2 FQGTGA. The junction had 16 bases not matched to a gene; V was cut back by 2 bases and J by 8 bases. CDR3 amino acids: CASSLFARDRPNAGELFF. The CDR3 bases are TGTGCCAGCAGCTTATTCGCCCGGGACAGGCCGAATGCGGGGGAGCTGTTTTTT. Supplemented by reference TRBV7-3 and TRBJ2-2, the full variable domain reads GAGVSQTPSNKVTEKGKYVELRCDPISGHTALYWYRQSLGQGPEFLIYFQGTGAADDSGLPNDRFFAVRPEGSVSTLKIQRTERGDSAVYLCASSLFARDRPNAGELFFGEGSRLTVL.

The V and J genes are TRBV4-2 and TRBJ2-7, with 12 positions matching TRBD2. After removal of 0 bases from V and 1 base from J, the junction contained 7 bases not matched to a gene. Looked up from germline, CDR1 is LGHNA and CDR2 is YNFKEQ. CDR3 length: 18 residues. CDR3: CASSQEKLGLAGSYEQYF. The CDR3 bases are TGTGCCAGCAGCCAAGAAAAATTAGGACTAGCGGGGTCCTACGAGCAGTACTTC.

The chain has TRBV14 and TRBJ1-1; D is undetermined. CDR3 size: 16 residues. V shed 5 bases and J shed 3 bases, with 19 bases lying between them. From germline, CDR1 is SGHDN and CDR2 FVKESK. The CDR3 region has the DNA TGTGCCAGCAGCGGCGGTCGCTGGGTGGGGTACACTGAAGCTTTCTTT. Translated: CASSGGRWVGYTEAFF.

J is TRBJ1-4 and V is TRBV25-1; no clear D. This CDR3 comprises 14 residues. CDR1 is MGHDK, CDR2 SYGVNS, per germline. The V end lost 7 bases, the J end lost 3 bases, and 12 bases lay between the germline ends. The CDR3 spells CASTTNTANEKLFF. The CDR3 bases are TGTGCCAGCACGACGAATACAGCTAATGAAAAACTGTTTTTT.

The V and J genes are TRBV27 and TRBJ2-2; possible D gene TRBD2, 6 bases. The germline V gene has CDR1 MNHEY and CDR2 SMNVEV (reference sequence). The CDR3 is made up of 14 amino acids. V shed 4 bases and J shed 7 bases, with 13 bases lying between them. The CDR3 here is CASSSGTGLGELFF. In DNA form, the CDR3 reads TGTGCCAGCAGTTCCGGGACTGGTCTCGGGGAGCTGTTTTTT.

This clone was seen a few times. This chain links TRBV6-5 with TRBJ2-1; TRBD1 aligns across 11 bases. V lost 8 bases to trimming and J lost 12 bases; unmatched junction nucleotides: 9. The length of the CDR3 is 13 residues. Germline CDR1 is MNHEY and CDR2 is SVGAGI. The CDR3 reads CASAGTGGLLQFF. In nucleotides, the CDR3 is TGTGCCAGCGCCGGGACAGGGGGTTTATTGCAGTTCTTC.